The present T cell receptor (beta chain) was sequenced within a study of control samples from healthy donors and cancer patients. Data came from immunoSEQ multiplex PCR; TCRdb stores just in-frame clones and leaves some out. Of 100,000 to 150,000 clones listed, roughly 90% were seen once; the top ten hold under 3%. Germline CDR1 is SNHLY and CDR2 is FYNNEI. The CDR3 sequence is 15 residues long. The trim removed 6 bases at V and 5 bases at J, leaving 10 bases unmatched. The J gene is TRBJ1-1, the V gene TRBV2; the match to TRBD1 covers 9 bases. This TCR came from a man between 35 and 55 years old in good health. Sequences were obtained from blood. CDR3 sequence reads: CASRIQDRGGTEAFF. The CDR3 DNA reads TGTGCCAGCAGAATACAGGACAGGGGCGGAACTGAAGCTTTCTTT. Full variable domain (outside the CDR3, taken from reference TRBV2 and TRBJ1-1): EPEVTQTPSHQVTQMGQEVILRCVPISNHLYFYWYRQILGQKVEFLVSFYNNEISEKSEIFDDQFSVERPDGSNFTLKIRSTKLEDSAMYFCASRIQDRGGTEAFFGQGTRLTVV.